What follows is one T cell receptor (beta chain) and its context. Antigen specificity is unknown. The CDR3 has 15 amino acids. Per germline, CDR1 MNHEY and CDR2 SVGAGI. Unmatched junction bases numbered 9, after V lost 5 bases and J lost 6 bases. This entry is derived from a study of cytomegalovirus exposure and HLA in healthy donors. The study, taken as a whole, reports: The study recorded 164 TCR beta chains that were cytomegalovirus-associated.

Vbeta (60) and Jbeta (13) primers were used in the PCR. Sequenced by immunoSEQ multiplex PCR; TCRdb stores in-frame clones only, minus some. The sample has 150,000 to 200,000 clones, 75% to 85% seen once. The sample was PBMCs. This rearrangement joins TRBV6-5 to TRBJ2-7; 11 bases agree with TRBD2. The source of this sequence is a woman aged 25 to 45 in good health and CMV-seronegative. CDR3 sequence (DNA): TGTGCCAGCAGTCCAACTAGCGGGAGAGCCCGCGAGCAGTACTTC. The encoded protein is CASSPTSGRAREQYF.